This T cell receptor (beta chain) was retrieved from a study of beta chain bispecific antibodies for T cell cancers (dated by TCRdb to about 2021). Regarding the study in general: After T cells from healthy donors were cocultured with bispecific antibodies and T cell leukemia lines, the researchers used TRBV sequencing of the cells that survived to measure how much each TRBV family was depleted. The investigation overall reported the following: Each sequenced sample mixed leukemia cell line cells with normal T cells, and most targeted TRBV signal came from the leukemia cells rather than normal T cells.

The table lists this clonotype with many counts. No antigen is known for it. Per-base qualities were not stored, and no clone one base away is much larger. Libraries incorporated unique molecular identifier barcodes, which were used to quantify clonotypes. Qiagen AllPrep DNA/RNA Micro kits were used to isolate total RNA, and an Agilent TapeStation was used to check RNA quality. TCR beta libraries were built by 5' RACE: cDNA synthesis followed by two PCR steps using TCR beta constant-region gene-specific primers. An Illumina MiSeq platform was used to sequence the TCR beta libraries. In the paper's pipeline: MIGEC, MiXCR and VDJtools were used for read processing. To get a clonotype's frequency, the unique molecular identifiers belonging to that clonotype were divided by all unique molecular identifiers in the sample. The public reads were reanalyzed by TCRdb: fastp trimming at Q25, MiXCR alignment, in-frame beta chains only. Each entry merges the rows of one CDR3 protein and shows their most common DNA and genes. TCRdb, not the original authors, processed these V and J calls. The sample yields about 17,000 distinct CDR3 sequences; over 2% were counted once. The leading ten clones occupy roughly 7.2% of the sample.

T cells were expanded from blood mononuclear cells for around 3 days using either anti-CD3 antibody OKT3 or CD3/CD28 Dynabeads. Expanded T cells were maintained in RPMI 1640 supplemented with about 10% fetal bovine serum, recombinant human IL-2 (approximately 96 IU/ml) and IL-7 (roughly 4.6 ng/ml). Each coculture mixed about 50,000 target cells and about 50,000 normal T cells with bispecific antibody in around 98 ul and was incubated at 37 degrees C for 17 hours. Every bispecific antibody was made of two single-chain variable fragments expressed in a single-chain diabody format with a His tag. Effector T cells came from healthy human donors; peripheral blood mononuclear cells were isolated from leukapheresis samples by Ficoll density gradient centrifugation. The sample consisted of healthy donor T cells cultured with leukemia cells. The clonotype originates from a human donor in good health. Some clones in this sample may be carry-over from other donors' samples.

For the CDR3, the sequence is CASSLASRGGYEQYF. The DNA is as follows: TGTGCCAGCAGCTTAGCGTCCCGGGGCGGCTACGAGCAGTACTTC. The chain joins TRBV7-6 to TRBJ2-7; the D call is tentative, TRBD1 or TRBD2, as each matches 5 bases. V was cut back by 0 bases and J by 3 bases, leaving a gap of 12 bases between them. CDR3 length: 15 amino acids, cysteine to phenylalanine. Only the CDR3 region is kept as DNA, spanning 45 bases read in frame from base 1. For CDR1 and CDR2, the germline V gene lists SGHVS and FNYEAQ. The reference TRBV7-6 and TRBJ2-7 proteins fill in what lies around the CDR3, so the full variable domain reads GAGVSQSPRYKVTKRGQDVALRCDPISGHVSLYWYRQALGQGPEFLTYFNYEAQQDKSGLPNDRFSAERPEGSISTLTIQRTEQRDSAMYRCASSLASRGGYEQYFGPGTRLTVT.